This note documents a single T cell receptor beta chain sequence. This entry belongs to a study of blood T cell repertoires in COVID-19. Germline V lookup: CDR1 KGHDR, CDR2 SFDVKD. The CDR3 loop spans 18 amino acids. Trimming took 5 bases from V and 5 from J; bases not matched to a gene: 12. Sequenced by immunoSEQ multiplex PCR; TCRdb stores in-frame clones only, minus some. The table records around 190,000 clones, 86% of them present only once. The chain couples TRBV24-1 to TRBJ2-1; 12 bases agree with TRBD2. This sequence originates from a man aged 40-50 years with acute COVID-19. Sequencing was carried out using PBMCs or T cells enriched from blood (not recorded which). CDR3 amino acids: CATSGFSSGRALDNEQFF. CDR3 sequence (DNA): TGTGCCACCAGTGGTTTTTCTAGCGGGAGGGCCCTCGACAATGAGCAGTTCTTC.